The rows below give T cell receptor beta chains drawn from one sample of a study of T cell responses to AZD1222 COVID-19 vaccine. Measured with immunoSEQ multiplex PCR; TCRdb has only the in-frame clones, and not every one. The sample shows some 110,000 clones, about 91% of them seen only once. Here the sequenced sample was peripheral blood, taken on day 0 of AZD1222 vaccination. All receptors come from an adult in good health. Each CDR3 is given with its conserved first and last residue.

V	CDR3
TRBV27	CASRSPRGQAYEQYF
TRBV19	CASSRGYPMTQYF
TRBV4-3	CASSQVSGTGYGYTF
TRBV12-3/TRBV12-4	CASSRGTEAFF
TRBV7-2	CASSLDVRTTNYGYTF
TRBV7-2	CASSLGAYNEQFF
TRBV11-2	CASSINIGEERAGNTIYF
TRBV4-1	CASSQEGIFPYGYTF
TRBV30	CAWRVWAKNTEAFF
TRBV19	CASSIRSAGAEAFF
TRBV4-3	CASSQDRDQPQHF
TRBV7-9	CASSFQGQPSSEQYF
TRBV3-1/TRBV3-2	CASSQWDSAYNSPLHF
TRBV28	CASTYRGRGSNSPLHF
TRBV21-1	CASSTWDRGPSSYNSPLHF
TRBV7-2	CASSIDRVQPQHF
TRBV5-1	CASSSPGGSGEQFF
TRBV19	CASSLSAYSPLHF
TRBV28	CASSYEGNRGEKLFF
TRBV5-1	CASSRTPGVSSTDTQYF
TRBV5-6	CASSPQGSNQPQHF
TRBV19	CASSIAGTGDEKLFF
TRBV20-1	CSARSTEAFF
TRBV13	CASSSRTSGEQYF
TRBV7-2	CASSLRTGSTDTQYF
TRBV15	CATSRDRGVPYEQYF
TRBV15	CATSRDPGQAGQPQHF
TRBV7-7	CASSLGGGTTDTQYF
TRBV6-2/TRBV6-3	CASSREQGSDGYTF
TRBV27	CASSPRGSRTDTQYF
TRBV28	CASSLVLTGYGYTF
TRBV6-2/TRBV6-3	CASSPTGHDSNQPQHF
TRBV5-1	CASSLGTGGGYEQYF
TRBV11-3	CASSFRVANTGELFF
TRBV7-2	CASSSQATSTEAFF
TRBV5-5	CASSLGQGQMSYGYTF
TRBV9	CASSVSPWDRRREQYF
TRBV24-1	CATSDFTGGETQYF
TRBV23-1	CASSPGPQGRNYGYTF
TRBV29-1	CSGKYNEQFF
TRBV2	CASSPDREFYEQYF
TRBV4-1	CASSIEGQRANYGYTF
TRBV2	CASKPGRVRYGYTF
TRBV7-9	CASSPRTGEFYEQYF
TRBV24-1	CATSDLPGGAGANVLTF
TRBV5-1	CASSPLGQGNEQYF
TRBV24-1	CATSAREWGGYTF
TRBV7-9	CASSSQPSSTDTQYF
TRBV6-2/TRBV6-3	CASSWRRTGGTEAFF
TRBV5-1	CASSRDAGLNTEAFF
TRBV5-1	CASSLGQIKNIQYF
TRBV4-2	CASSPGPTSHNEQFF
TRBV2	CASRGQGLDSPLHF